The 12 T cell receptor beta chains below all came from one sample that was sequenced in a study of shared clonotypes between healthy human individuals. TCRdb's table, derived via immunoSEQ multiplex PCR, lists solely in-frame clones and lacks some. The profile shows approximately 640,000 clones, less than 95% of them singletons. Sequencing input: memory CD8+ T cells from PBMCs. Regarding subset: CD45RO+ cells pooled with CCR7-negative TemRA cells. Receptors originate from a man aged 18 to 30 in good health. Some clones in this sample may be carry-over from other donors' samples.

CDR3 sequence (DNA): TGTGCCAGCAGTTACGGGACAGGGGCCTACGAGCAGTACTTC. Amino acids: CASSYGTGAYEQYF. V is TRBV28 and J is TRBJ2-7; 10 nucleotides line up with TRBD1. Trimming removed 4 bases from V and 2 bases from J; junction bases left unmatched: 2. The CDR3 is 14 amino acids. Germline V CDR1 and CDR2: MDHEN, SYDVKM.

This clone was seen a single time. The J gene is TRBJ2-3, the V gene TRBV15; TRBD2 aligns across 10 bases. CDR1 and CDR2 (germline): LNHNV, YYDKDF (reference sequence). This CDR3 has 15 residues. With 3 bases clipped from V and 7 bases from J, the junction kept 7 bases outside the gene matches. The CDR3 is CATSSLAGGTNTQYF. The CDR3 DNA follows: TGTGCCACCAGCAGCTTAGCGGGAGGAACAAATACGCAGTATTTT.

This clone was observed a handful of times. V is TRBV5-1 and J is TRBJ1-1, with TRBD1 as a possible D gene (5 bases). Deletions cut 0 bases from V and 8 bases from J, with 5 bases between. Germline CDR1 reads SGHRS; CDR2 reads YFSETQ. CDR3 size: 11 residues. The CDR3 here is CASSLGQEAFF. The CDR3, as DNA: TGCGCCAGCAGCTTGGGACAGGAAGCTTTCTTT.

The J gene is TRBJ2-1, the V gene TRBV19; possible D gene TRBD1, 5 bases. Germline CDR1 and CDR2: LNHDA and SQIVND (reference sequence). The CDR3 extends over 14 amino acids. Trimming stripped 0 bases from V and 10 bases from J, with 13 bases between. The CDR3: CASSIEGRPMEQFF. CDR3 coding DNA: TGTGCCAGTAGTATAGAGGGGCGTCCCATGGAGCAGTTCTTC.

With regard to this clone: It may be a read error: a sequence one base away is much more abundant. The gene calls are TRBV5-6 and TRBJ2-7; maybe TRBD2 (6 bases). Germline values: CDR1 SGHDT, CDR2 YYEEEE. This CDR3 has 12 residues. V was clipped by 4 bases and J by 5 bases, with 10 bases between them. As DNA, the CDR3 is TGTGCCAGCAGCCTGACTAGTAACGAGCAGTACTTC. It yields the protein CASSLTSNEQYF. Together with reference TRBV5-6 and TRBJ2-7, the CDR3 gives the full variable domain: DAGVTQSPTHLIKTRGQQVTLRCSPKSGHDTVSWYQQALGQGPQFIFQYYEEEERQRGNFPDRFSGHQFPNYSSELNVNALLLGDSALYLCASSLTSNEQYFGPGTRLTVT.

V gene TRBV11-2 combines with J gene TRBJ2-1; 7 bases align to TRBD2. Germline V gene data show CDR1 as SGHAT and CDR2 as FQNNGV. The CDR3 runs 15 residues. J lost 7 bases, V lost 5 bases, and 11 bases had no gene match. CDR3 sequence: CASSPRRDYYNEQFF. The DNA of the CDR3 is TGTGCCAGCAGCCCTCGCCGGGACTATTATAATGAGCAGTTCTTC.

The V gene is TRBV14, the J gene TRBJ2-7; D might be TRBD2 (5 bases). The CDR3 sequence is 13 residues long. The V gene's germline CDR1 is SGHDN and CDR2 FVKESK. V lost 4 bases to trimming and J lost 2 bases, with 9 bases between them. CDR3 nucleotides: TGTGCCAGCAGCCCGACTAACCCCTACGAGCAGTACTTC. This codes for CASSPTNPYEQYF. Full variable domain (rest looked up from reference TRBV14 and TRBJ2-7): EAGVTQFPSHSVIEKGQTVTLRCDPISGHDNLYWYRRVMGKEIKFLLHFVKESKQDESGMPNNRFLAERTGGTYSTLKVQPAELEDSGVYFCASSPTNPYEQYFGPGTRLTVT.

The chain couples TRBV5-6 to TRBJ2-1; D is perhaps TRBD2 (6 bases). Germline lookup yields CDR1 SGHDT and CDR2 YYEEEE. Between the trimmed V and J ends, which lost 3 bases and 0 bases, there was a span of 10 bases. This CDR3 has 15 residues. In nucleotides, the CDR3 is TGTGCCAGCAGCTACGGGACTCTCTCCTACAATGAGCAGTTCTTC. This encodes CASSYGTLSYNEQFF.

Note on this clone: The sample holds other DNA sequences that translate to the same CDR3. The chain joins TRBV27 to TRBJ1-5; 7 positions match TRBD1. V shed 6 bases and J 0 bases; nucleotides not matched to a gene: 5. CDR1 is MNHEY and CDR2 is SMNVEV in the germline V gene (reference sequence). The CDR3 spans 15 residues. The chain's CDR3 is CASSDRDGSNQPQHF. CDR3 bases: TGTGCCAGCAGCGACAGGGACGGTAGCAATCAGCCCCAGCATTTT.

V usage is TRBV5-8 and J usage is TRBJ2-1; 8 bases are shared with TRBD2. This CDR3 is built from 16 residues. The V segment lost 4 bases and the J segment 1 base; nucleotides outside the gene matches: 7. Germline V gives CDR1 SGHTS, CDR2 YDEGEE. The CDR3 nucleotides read TGTGCCAGCAGCCTCAAAGCGGGAGTGTCCTACAATGAGCAGTTCTTC. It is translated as CASSLKAGVSYNEQFF.

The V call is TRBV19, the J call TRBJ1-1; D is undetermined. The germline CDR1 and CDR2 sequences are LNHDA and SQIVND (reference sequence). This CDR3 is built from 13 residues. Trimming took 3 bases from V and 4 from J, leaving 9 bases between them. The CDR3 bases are TGTGCCAGTAGTATGCAGTTAGTCACTGAAGCTTTCTTT. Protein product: CASSMQLVTEAFF.

DNA for the CDR3: TGCGCCAGCAGCCAAGATTTTGGTAGGGGCTCCTACGAGCAGTACTTC. It translates to CASSQDFGRGSYEQYF. The chain carries TRBV4-1 and TRBJ2-7; the D gene is possibly TRBD1 (5 bases). Germline CDR1 and CDR2: MGHRA and YSYEKL. The V and J ends lost 0 bases and 0 bases respectively, with 12 bases between them. The CDR3 runs to 16 residues.